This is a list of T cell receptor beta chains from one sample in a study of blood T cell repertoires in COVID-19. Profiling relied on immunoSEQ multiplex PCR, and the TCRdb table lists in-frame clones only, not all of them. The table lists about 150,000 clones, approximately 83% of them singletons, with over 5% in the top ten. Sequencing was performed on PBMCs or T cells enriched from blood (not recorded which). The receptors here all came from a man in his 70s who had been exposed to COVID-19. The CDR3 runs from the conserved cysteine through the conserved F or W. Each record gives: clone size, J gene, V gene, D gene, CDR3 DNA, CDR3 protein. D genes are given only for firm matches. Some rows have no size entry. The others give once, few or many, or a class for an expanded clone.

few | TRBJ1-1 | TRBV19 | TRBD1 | TGTGCCAGTAGTCTGAGGGGAGGGACAGGGGAGTCCACTGAAGCTTTCTTT | CASSLRGGTGESTEAFF
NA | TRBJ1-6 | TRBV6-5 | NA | TGTGCCAGCAGTTTCAACCCTACCACAGGGAATTCACCCCTCCACTTT | CASSFNPTTGNSPLHF
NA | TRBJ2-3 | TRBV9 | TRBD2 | TGTGCCAGCAGCTCTTCCGGGACTAGCGGGACCTCTAGCACAGATACGCAGTATTTT | CASSSSGTSGTSSTDTQYF
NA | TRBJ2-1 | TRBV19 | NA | TGTGCCAGTAGGGGATCGGCTAGCGAAGATGAGCAGTTCTTC | CASRGSASEDEQFF
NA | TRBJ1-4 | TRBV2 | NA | TGTGCCAGCAAGCAGGGCAGGGGAAATGAAAAACTGTTTTTT | CASKQGRGNEKLFF
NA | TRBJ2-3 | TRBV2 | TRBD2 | TGTGCCAGCAGGTCCGGGACTACCCCTTCTCAAGATACGCAGTATTTT | CASRSGTTPSQDTQYF
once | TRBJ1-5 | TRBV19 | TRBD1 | TGTGCCAGTAGTACGCGGACAGGGGGTGATCAGCCCCAGCATTTT | CASSTRTGGDQPQHF
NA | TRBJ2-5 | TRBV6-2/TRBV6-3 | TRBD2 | TGTGCCAGCAGTTACTCCCTAGCGGGGGTGGTGGAGACCCAGTACTTC | CASSYSLAGVVETQYF
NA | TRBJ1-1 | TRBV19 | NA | TGTGCCAGTAGTCCCTTAGGACAGTACACTGAAGCTTTCTTT | CASSPLGQYTEAFF
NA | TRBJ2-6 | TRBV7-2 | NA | TGTGCCAGCAGCGCGACATGGGCCAACGTCCTGACTTTC | CASSATWANVLTF